The 15 T cell receptor beta chains in this list originate from one sample, sequenced in a study of regulatory T cells in long-lasting Graves disease. Noted time point: newly diagnosed GD, antithyroid drugs for less than 3 months. TCR sequences were obtained from RNA taken from PBMCs. The authors built TCR beta libraries using iRepertoire HTBI primers and Arm-PCR of CDR3 regions. TCRdb independently ran MiXCR on the multiplex PCR reads; one entry per CDR3 protein. The sample has roughly 360,000 distinct CDR3 sequences, 10% to 15% seen once. The sample was also linked to a second study, of T cells in Graves' hyperthyroidism and ophthalmopathy.

The sample in question was peripheral blood mononuclear cells (PBMCs), obtained at new diagnosis, from a patient treated with antithyroid drugs. These receptors all stem from a woman in her late teens or twenties with Graves disease.

As concerns this clonotype: One base away lies a much larger clone, so this may be a sequencing read error. The chain recombines TRBV6-5 with TRBJ2-1; 8 bases agree with TRBD1. The CDR3 extends over 14 amino acids. Germline lookup yields CDR1 MNHEY and CDR2 SVGAGI. CDR3 sequence (DNA): TGTGCCAGCAGTTACCGGACAGGGCGAAATGAGCAGCTCTTC. Translated: CASSYRTGRNEQLF.

This clonotype was observed at least ten times. J is TRBJ1-2 and V is TRBV9; TRBD1 matches at 7 bases. Germline loops: CDR1 SGDLS, CDR2 YYNGEE. The CDR3 runs to 15 residues. J gave up 5 bases and V 4 bases, and 11 bases lay outside the gene matches. CDR3 nucleotides: TGTGCCAGCAGCCACTCCGGGACAGCACGTTATGGCTACACCTTC. Its protein product is CASSHSGTARYGYTF.

In its sample, this clonotype was seen many times. The chain joins TRBV11-2 to TRBJ1-4; D might be TRBD1 (5 bases). The CDR3 is 14 residues long. Germline CDR1 and CDR2: SGHAT and FQNNGV. The ends were cut back, 7 bases at V and 3 bases at J, with 12 bases in the middle. DNA for the CDR3: TGTGCCAGCAACCGGGGGAGGCCTAATGAAAAACTGTTTTTT. Encoded protein: CASNRGRPNEKLFF. Looking up the rest from reference TRBV11-2 and TRBJ1-4 gives the full variable domain: EAGVAQSPRYKIIEKRQSVAFWCNPISGHATLYWYQQILGQGPKLLIQFQNNGVVDDSQLPKDRFSAERLKGVDSTLKIQPAKLEDSAVYLCASNRGRPNEKLFFGSGTQLSVL.

This clonotype was counted at least ten times. V and J are TRBV6-2 or TRBV6-3 and TRBJ2-3; D not certain. The germline V gene encodes CDR1 MNHEY and CDR2 SVGEGT. The ends were cut back, 2 bases at V and 3 bases at J, with 18 bases in the middle. CDR3 length: 17 residues. Written as DNA, the CDR3 is TGTGCCAGCAGTTACCTCGGACCAAATACTCTTACAGATACGCAGTATTTT. As protein: CASSYLGPNTLTDTQYF.

This clonotype was detected ten times or more. V gene TRBV7-9 combines with J gene TRBJ2-7, with D possibly being TRBD1 (5 bases). V lost 5 bases to trimming and J lost 3 bases, with 8 bases between them. Germline V CDR1 and CDR2: SEHNR, FQNEAQ (reference sequence). The CDR3 is 12 amino acids. The CDR3 bases are TGTGCCAGCAGCCTCAGGGACTACGAGCAGTACGTC. Protein sequence: CASSLRDYEQYV.

This clonotype has only a few counts. The rearrangement joins TRBV11-2 to TRBJ1-5, with D uncertain. CDR1 is SGHAT, CDR2 FQNNGV, per germline. This CDR3 region has 13 residues. The V end was cut by 5 bases, the J end by 6 bases, with 11 bases between. The CDR3 region is CASSLQRRQPQHF. The DNA for the CDR3 is TGTGCCAGCAGCCTACAACGCCGTCAGCCCCAGCATTTT.

This rearrangement joins TRBV7-2 to TRBJ2-3, with TRBD2 matching over 7 bases. Germline V gene lookup returns CDR1 SGHTA and CDR2 FQGNSA. This CDR3 is built from 13 residues. After removal of 1 base from V and 11 bases from J, the junction contained 6 bases not matched to a gene. For the CDR3, the DNA is TGTGCCAGCAGCTTAGGTGGGACTACTATGCAGTATTTT. Protein product: CASSLGGTTMQYF.

The chain combines TRBV29-1 with TRBJ2-3; D is undetermined. Germline CDR1 is SQVTM and CDR2 is ANQGSEA. The CDR3 loop spans 15 amino acids. V was shortened by 4 bases and J by 4 bases, with 18 bases between the two germline ends. CDR3 amino acids: CSVVGLGGVADTQYF. The CDR3 DNA reads TGCAGCGTTGTCGGGCTAGGTGGTGTCGCAGATACGCAGTATTTT.

Ten or more counts support this clonotype. This chain connects TRBV2 to TRBJ2-1, with D perhaps matching TRBD1 (6 bases). CDR3 length: 12 residues. V was clipped by 8 bases and J by 7 bases, with 12 bases between them. CDR1 is SNHLY and CDR2 is FYNNEI in the germline V gene. In nucleotides, the CDR3 is TGTGCCAGCCACAGGGTTTCTAATGAGCAGTTCTTC. It is translated as CASHRVSNEQFF.

This clonotype was recorded many times. CDR3 sequence (DNA): TGTGCCAGCGGGGGGTGGACTGAAGCTTTCTTT. This sequence encodes CASGGWTEAFF. The V gene is TRBV28, the J gene TRBJ1-1; D perhaps matches TRBD1 (5 bases). This CDR3 spans 11 amino acids. Germline V gene sequence: CDR1 MDHEN, CDR2 SYDVKM. Trimming stripped 8 bases from V and 5 bases from J, with 9 bases between.

The V and J genes are TRBV20-1 and TRBJ2-1; possibly TRBD1 for D (5 bases). The length of the CDR3 is 16 residues. Germline V gives CDR1 DFQATT, CDR2 SNEGSKA (reference sequence). V shed 0 bases and J shed 2 bases, with 14 bases lying between them. The CDR3 sequence: CSAREGLIPTYNEQFF. Written as DNA, the CDR3 is TGCAGTGCTAGAGAGGGGCTCATCCCGACCTACAATGAGCAGTTCTTC.

This clonotype was observed a few times. The chain is built from TRBV6-4 and TRBJ2-7; D is possibly TRBD2 (6 bases). V lost 3 bases, J lost 3 bases, and 15 bases lay in between. The CDR3 covers 15 residues. The V gene's germline CDR1 is MRHNA and CDR2 SNTAGT. CDR3 DNA: TGTGCCAGCAGTGATTCGCAGGGAGGAAACTACGAGCAGTACGTC. Translated, it gives CASSDSQGGNYEQYV.

The chain links TRBV5-1 to TRBJ2-1; 8 nucleotides agree with TRBD2. The junction had 10 bases not matched to a gene; V was cut back by 0 bases and J by 8 bases. From germline, CDR1 is SGHRS and CDR2 YFSETQ. The CDR3 is 16 amino acids. The chain's CDR3 is CASSLEPGLGVDEQFF. Written as DNA, the CDR3 is TGCGCCAGCAGCTTGGAACCGGGACTAGGGGTTGATGAGCAGTTCTTC.

As to this clonotype: A read error may produce the germline difference seen at one junction end. The J gene is TRBJ1-2, the V gene TRBV6-2 or TRBV6-3; D possibly corresponds to TRBD1 (5 bases). Germline loops: CDR1 MNHEY, CDR2 SVGEGT. The CDR3 consists of 16 residues. This CDR3 reads CASSSGQGGLDYGHTF. The CDR3 nucleotides read TGCGCCAGCAGTTCAGGACAAGGCGGGCTTGACTATGGCCACACCTTC.

In this sample, this clonotype turned up a few times. The chain is built from TRBV5-1 and TRBJ1-1; D call uncertain. V lost 8 bases to trimming and J lost 4 bases, with 12 bases between them. The CDR3 is 12 residues long. Germline assignment: CDR1 SGHRS and CDR2 YFSETQ. CDR3 in amino acids: CARYDRGTEAFF. The CDR3, as DNA: TGCGCCAGGTATGACCGGGGCACTGAAGCTTTCTTT.